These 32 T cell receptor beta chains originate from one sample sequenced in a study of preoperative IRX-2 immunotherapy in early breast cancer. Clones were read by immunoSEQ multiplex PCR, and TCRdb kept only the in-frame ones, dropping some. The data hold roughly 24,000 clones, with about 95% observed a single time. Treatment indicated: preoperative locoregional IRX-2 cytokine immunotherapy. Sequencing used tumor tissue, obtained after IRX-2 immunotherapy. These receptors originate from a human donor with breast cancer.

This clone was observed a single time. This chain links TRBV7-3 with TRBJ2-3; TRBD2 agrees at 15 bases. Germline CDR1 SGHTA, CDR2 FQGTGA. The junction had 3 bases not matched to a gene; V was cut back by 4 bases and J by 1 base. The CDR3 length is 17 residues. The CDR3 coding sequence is TGTGCCAGCAGCTCGGGACTAGCGGGAGGCCGCACAGATACGCAGTATTTT. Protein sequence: CASSSGLAGGRTDTQYF.

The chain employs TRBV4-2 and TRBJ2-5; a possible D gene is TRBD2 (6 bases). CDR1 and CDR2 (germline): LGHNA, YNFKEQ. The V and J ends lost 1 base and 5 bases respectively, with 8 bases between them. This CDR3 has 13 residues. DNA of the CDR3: TGTGCCAGCAGCCAAGGCCTAGCGGAGACCCAGTACTTC. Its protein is CASSQGLAETQYF.

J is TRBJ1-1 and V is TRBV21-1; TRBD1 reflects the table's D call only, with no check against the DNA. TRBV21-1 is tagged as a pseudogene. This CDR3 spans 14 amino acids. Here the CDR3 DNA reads TGTGCCAGCAGCCCCGATCACAAGGGGGCTTCAGCTTTCTTT. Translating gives CASSPDHKGASAFF.

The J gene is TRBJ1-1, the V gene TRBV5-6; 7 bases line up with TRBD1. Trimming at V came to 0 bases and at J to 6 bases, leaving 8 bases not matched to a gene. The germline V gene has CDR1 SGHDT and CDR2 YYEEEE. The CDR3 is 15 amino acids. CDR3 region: CASSLEGASSAEAFF. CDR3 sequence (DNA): TGTGCCAGCAGCTTGGAGGGGGCGTCTAGTGCTGAAGCTTTCTTT.

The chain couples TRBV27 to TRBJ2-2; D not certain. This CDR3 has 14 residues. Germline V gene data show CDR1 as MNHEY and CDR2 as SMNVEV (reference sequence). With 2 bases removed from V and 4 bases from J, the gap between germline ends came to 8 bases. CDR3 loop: CASSLQSVTGELFF. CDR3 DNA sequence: TGTGCCAGCAGTTTACAATCGGTCACCGGGGAGCTGTTTTTT.

The CDR3: CAIDSGSGRPYEQYF. The CDR3 nucleotides are TGTGCCATCGATAGCGGGAGCGGGAGGCCCTACGAGCAGTACTTC. The chain couples TRBV28 to TRBJ2-7; 9 nucleotides match TRBD2. V was clipped by 10 bases and J by 2 bases; unmatched bases: 12. The CDR3 runs to 15 residues. Germline V gene lookup returns CDR1 MDHEN and CDR2 SYDVKM.

The CDR3: CASSLYIRNEQFF. CDR3 DNA sequence: TGTGCCAGCAGTTTGTATATTAGGAATGAGCAGTTCTTC. The J gene is TRBJ2-1, the V gene TRBV27, with D unresolved. The CDR3 extends over 13 amino acids. CDR1 is MNHEY and CDR2 is SMNVEV in the germline V gene (reference sequence). Trimming pared 3 bases from V and 7 bases from J, leaving 10 bases between.

CDR3 nucleotide sequence: TGCAGCGCCTGGACTAGTAAGGCATACGAGCAGTACTTC. Translated: CSAWTSKAYEQYF. This chain joins TRBV29-1 and TRBJ2-7; 7 positions agree with TRBD2. Trimming cost V 7 bases and J 4 bases; bases outside gene matches: 10. CDR1 and CDR2 from the germline V gene are SQVTM and ANQGSEA. The CDR3 has 13 amino acids.

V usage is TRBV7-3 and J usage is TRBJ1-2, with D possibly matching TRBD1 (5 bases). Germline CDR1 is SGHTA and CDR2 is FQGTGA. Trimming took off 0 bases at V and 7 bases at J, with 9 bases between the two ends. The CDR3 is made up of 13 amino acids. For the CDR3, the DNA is TGTGCCAGCAGCTTAACCAGGGTTGGTGGCTACACCTTC. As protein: CASSLTRVGGYTF. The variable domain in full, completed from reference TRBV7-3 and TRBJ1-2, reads GAGVSQTPSNKVTEKGKYVELRCDPISGHTALYWYRQSLGQGPEFLIYFQGTGAADDSGLPNDRFFAVRPEGSVSTLKIQRTERGDSAVYLCASSLTRVGGYTFGSGTRLTVV.

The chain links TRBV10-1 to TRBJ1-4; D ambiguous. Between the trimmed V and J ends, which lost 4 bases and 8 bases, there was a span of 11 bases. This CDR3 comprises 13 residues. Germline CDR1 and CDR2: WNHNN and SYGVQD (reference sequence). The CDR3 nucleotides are TGCGCCAGCAGTGGTGGGCCATACGAAAAACTGTTTTTT. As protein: CASSGGPYEKLFF.

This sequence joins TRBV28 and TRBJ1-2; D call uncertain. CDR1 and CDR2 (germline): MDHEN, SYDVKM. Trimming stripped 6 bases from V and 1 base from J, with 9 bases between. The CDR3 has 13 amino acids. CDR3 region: CASRLQNNYGYTF. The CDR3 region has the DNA TGTGCCAGCAGACTACAGAATAACTATGGCTACACCTTC.

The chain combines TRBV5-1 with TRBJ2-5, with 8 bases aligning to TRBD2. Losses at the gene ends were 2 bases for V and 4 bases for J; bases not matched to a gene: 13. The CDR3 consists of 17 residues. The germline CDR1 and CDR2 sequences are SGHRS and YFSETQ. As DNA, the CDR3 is TGCGCCAGCAGCTTACGGACTAGCCCTTTTTTGGGAGAGACCCAGTACTTC. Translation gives CASSLRTSPFLGETQYF.

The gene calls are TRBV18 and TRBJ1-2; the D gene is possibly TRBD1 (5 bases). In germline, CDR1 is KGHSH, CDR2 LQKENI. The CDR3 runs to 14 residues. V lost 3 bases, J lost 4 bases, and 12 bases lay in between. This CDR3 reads CASSPGGQGYGYTF. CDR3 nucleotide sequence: TGTGCCAGCTCACCCGGCGGGCAGGGCTATGGCTACACCTTC.

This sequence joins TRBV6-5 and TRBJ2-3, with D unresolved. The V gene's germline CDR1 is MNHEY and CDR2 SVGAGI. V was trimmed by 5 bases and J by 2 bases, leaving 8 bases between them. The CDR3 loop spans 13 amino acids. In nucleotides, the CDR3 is TGTGCCAGCAGTGATGCCGTCACAGATACGCAGTATTTT. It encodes CASSDAVTDTQYF.

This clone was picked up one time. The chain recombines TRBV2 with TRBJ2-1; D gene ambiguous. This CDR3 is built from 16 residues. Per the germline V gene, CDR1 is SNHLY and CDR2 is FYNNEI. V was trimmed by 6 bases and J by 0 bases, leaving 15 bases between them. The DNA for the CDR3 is TGTGCCAGCAGGGGCACCGCCCCCAGCTCCTACAATGAGCAGTTCTTC. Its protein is CASRGTAPSSYNEQFF.

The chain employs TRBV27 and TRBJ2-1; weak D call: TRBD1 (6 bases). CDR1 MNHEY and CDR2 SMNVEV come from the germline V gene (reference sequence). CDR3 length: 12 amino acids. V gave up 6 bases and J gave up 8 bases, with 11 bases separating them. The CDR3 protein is CASSLSGDEQFF. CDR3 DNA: TGTGCCAGCAGCCTCTCAGGGGATGAGCAGTTCTTC.

CDR3 nucleotide sequence: TGTGCCAGCCCCCGGCACCGCTATAATTCACCCCTCCACTTT. The encoded protein is CASPRHRYNSPLHF. This chain links TRBV21-1 with TRBJ1-6. TRBV21-1 represents a pseudogene. The CDR3 has 14 amino acids.

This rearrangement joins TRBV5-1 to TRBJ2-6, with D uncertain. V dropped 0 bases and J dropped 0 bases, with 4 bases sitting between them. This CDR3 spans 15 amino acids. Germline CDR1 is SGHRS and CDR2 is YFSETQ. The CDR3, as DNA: TGCGCCAGCAGCTTGGCGGCCTCTGGGGCCAACGTCCTGACTTTC. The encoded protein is CASSLAASGANVLTF.

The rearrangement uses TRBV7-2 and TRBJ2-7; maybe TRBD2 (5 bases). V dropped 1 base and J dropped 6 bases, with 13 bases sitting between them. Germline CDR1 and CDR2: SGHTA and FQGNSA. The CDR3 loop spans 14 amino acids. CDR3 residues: CASSLVIGGSEQYF. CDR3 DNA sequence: TGTGCCAGCAGCTTAGTTATAGGAGGATCCGAGCAGTACTTC.

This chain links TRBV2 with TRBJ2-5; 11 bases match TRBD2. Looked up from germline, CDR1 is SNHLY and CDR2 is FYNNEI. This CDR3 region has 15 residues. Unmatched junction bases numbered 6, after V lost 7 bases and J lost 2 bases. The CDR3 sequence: CASIPGTSGQETQYF. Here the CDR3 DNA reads TGTGCCAGCATCCCCGGGACTAGCGGACAAGAGACCCAGTACTTC.

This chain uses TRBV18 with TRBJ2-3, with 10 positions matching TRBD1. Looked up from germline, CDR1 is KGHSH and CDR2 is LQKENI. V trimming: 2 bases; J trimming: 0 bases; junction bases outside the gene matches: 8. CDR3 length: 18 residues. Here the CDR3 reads CASSPVIRTGGSTDTQYF. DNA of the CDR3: TGTGCCAGCTCACCAGTTATTAGGACAGGGGGAAGCACAGATACGCAGTATTTT.

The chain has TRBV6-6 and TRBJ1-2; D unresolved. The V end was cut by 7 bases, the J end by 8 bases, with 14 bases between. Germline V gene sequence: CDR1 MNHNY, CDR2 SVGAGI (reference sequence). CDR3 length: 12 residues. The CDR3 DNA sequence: TGTGCCAGCACCGAGGGCTGGGAAGGCTACACCTTC. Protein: CASTEGWEGYTF.

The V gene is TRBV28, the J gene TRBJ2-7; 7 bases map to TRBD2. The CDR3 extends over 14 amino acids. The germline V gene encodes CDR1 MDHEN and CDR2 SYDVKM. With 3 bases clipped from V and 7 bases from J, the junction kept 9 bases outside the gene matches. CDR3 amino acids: CASSFRAGVSEQYF. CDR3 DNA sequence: TGTGCCAGCAGTTTCAGGGCGGGAGTGAGTGAGCAGTACTTC.

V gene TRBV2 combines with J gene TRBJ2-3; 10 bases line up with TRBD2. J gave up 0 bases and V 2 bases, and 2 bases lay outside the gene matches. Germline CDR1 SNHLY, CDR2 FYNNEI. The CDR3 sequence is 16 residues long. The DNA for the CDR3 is TGTGCCAGCAGTGAACTAGCGGGGGTTAGCACAGATACGCAGTATTTT. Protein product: CASSELAGVSTDTQYF.

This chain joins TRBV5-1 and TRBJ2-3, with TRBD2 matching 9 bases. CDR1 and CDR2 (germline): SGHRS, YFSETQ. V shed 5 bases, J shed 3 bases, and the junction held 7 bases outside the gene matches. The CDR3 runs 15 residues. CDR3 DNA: TGCGCCAGCAGGAACCTAGCGGGACAGACAGATACGCAGTATTTT. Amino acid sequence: CASRNLAGQTDTQYF.

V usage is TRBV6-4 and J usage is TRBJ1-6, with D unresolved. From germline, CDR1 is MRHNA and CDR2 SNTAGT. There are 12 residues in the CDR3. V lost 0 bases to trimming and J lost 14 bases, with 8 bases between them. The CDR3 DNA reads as TGTGCCAGCAGTGACTCGGTTGGGGCCCTCCACTTT. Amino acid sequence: CASSDSVGALHF.

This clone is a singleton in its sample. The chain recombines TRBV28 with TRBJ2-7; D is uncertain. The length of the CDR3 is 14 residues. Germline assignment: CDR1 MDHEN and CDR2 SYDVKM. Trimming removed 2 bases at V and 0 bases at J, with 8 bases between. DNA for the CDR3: TGTGCCAGCAGTTTAGCCCCTAGCTCCTACGAGCAGTACTTC. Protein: CASSLAPSSYEQYF.

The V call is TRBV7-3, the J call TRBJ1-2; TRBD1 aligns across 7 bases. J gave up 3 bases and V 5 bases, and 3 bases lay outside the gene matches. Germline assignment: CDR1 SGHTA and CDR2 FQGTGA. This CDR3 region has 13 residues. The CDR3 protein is CASSAGTDYGYTF. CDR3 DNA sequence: TGTGCCAGCAGCGCCGGGACAGACTATGGCTACACCTTC.

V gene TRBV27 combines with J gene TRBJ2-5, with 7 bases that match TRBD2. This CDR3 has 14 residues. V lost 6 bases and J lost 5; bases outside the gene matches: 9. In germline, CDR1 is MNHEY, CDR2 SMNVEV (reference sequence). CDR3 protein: CASRRTRGGETQYF. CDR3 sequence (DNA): TGTGCCAGCAGACGGACACGGGGAGGGGAGACCCAGTACTTC.

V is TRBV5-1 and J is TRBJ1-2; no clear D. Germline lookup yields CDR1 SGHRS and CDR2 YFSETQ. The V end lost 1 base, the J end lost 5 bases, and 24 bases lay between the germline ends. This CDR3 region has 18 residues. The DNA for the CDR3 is TGCGCCAGCAGCTTGCTTGGCCAACGATATGCCACCGAGTATGGCTACACCTTC. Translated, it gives CASSLLGQRYATEYGYTF.

CDR3 residues: CASSQRDYEQYF. The CDR3 region has the DNA TGTGCCAGCAGCCAAAGGGACTACGAGCAGTACTTC. V and J are TRBV7-8 and TRBJ2-7; D unclear. The germline gives CDR1 SGHVS, CDR2 FQNEAQ. V was clipped by 5 bases and J by 3 bases, with 8 bases between them. This CDR3 region has 12 residues.

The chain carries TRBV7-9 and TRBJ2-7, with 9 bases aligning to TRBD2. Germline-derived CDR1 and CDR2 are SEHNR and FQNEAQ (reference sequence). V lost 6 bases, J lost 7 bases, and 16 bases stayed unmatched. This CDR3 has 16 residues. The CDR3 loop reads CASSPPRRGRVSEQYF. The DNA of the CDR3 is TGTGCCAGCAGTCCCCCCCGGCGCGGGAGGGTTTCGGAGCAGTACTTC.